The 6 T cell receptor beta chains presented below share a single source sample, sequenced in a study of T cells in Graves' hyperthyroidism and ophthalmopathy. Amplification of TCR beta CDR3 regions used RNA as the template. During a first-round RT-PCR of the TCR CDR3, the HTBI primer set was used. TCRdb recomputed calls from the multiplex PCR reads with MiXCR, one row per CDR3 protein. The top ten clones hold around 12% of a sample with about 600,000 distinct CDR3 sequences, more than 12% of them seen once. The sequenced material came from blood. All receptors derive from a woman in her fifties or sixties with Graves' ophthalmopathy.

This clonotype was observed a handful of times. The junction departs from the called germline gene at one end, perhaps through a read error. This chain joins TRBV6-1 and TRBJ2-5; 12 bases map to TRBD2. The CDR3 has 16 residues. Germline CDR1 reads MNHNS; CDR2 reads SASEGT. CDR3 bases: TGTGCCAGCAATGAAGCTAGCGGGAGGGCCGGGGAGACCCAGTACTTC. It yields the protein CASNEASGRAGETQYF.

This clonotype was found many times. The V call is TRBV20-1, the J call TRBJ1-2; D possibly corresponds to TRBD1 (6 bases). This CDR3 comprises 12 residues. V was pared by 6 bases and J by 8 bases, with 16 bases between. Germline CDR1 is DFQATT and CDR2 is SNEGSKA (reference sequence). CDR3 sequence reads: CSALTGSRGYTF. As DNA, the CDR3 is TGCAGTGCGCTTACAGGGTCGCGGGGCTACACCTTC.

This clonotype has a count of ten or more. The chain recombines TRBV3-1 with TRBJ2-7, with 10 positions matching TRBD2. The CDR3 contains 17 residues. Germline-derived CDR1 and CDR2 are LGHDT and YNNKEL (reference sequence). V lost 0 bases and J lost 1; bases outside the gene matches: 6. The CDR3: CASSQEYPSGSSYEQYF. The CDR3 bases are TGTGCCAGCAGCCAAGAATATCCTAGCGGGAGTTCCTACGAGCAGTACTTC.

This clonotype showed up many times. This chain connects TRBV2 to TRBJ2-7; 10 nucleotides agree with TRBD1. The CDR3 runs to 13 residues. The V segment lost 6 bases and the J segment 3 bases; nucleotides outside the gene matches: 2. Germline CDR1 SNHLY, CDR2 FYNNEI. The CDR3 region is CASRGTGDYEQYF. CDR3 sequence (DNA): TGTGCCAGCAGGGGGACAGGGGACTACGAGCAGTACTTC.

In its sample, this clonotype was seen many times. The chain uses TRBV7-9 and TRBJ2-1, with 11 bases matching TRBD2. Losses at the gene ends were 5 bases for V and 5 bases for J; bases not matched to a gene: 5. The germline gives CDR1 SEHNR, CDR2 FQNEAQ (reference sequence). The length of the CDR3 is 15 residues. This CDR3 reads CASSRLAGKDNEQFF. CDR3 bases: TGTGCCAGCAGCCGACTAGCGGGAAAGGACAATGAGCAGTTCTTC. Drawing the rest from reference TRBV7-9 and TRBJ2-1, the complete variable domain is DTGVSQNPRHKITKRGQNVTFRCDPISEHNRLYWYRQTLGQGPEFLTYFQNEAQLEKSRLLSDRFSAERPKGSFSTLEIQRTEQGDSAMYLCASSRLAGKDNEQFFGPGTRLTVL.

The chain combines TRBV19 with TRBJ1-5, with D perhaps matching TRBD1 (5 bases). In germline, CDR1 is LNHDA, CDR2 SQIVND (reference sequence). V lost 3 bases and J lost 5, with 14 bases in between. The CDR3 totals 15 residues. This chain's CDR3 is CASSIGREVYQPQHF. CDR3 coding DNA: TGTGCCAGTAGTATTGGCAGGGAAGTCTATCAGCCCCAGCATTTT.